This TCR beta chain was found in a study of regulatory T cells in long-lasting Graves disease. The germline CDR1 and CDR2 sequences are SGHVS and FNYEAQ. Trimming removed 5 bases at V and 5 bases at J, with 10 bases between. This CDR3 is 13 amino acids long. This clonotype has ten or more counts. Its specificity is unknown. CDR3-region Arm-PCR and iRepertoire HTBI primers produced the TCR beta libraries. One entry per CDR3 protein results from TCRdb running MiXCR on the multiplex PCR reads. Among 400,000 to 550,000 distinct CDR3 sequences listed, roughly 17% were seen once. Study-wide points: Persistent patients shared more public clonotypes (about 3,000) than newly diagnosed patients (966).

Time point in this sample: newly diagnosed GD, antithyroid drugs for less than 3 months. The TCR library was made from RNA extracted from PBMCs. The data were also submitted as part of a second study, on T cells in Graves' hyperthyroidism and ophthalmopathy. This second study says: Each patient was aged 18 to 65 and had newly diagnosed hyperthyroidism of under 2 months' duration.

The chain joins TRBV7-6 to TRBJ2-1, with D uncertain. The source was peripheral blood mononuclear cells (PBMCs), collected at new diagnosis, from a patient treated with antithyroid drugs. This receptor was obtained from a woman aged 25 to 39 with Graves disease. As DNA, the CDR3 is TGTGCCAGCAGCCCGGTGCGAAACAATGAGCAGTTCTTC. Protein: CASSPVRNNEQFF.